The following is a TCR beta chain sequence with its context. As yet, its antigen is unknown. The same CDR3 arises from other DNA sequences in this sample as well. Sequenced by immunoSEQ multiplex PCR; TCRdb stores in-frame clones only, minus some. This sample has about 220,000 clones; about nine tenths occur once, and the top ten carry more than 1%. The data originate from a study of cytomegalovirus exposure and HLA in healthy donors. Study context: A subsequent analysis stated that the 100 to 150 validation repertoires were run on the same platform as the roughly 670 first-cohort repertoires.

The CDR3 has 12 residues. V was trimmed by 5 bases and J by 4 bases, leaving 6 bases between them. The germline CDR1 and CDR2 sequences are SEHNR and FQNEAQ (reference sequence). Study results and caveats: Rarity marked most TCR sequences, yet some public TCRs occurred in many donors. The study listed some 160 cytomegalovirus-associated TCR beta chains. As confirmed in vitro, a few CMV-associated chains were specific for CMV antigens.

The sample comprised PBMCs. The receptor was isolated from a woman under 30 in good health and CMV-seronegative. The rearrangement links TRBV7-9 to TRBJ1-5; D ambiguous. CDR3 nucleotide sequence: TGTGCCAGCAGCCCTTCTAATCAGCCCCAGCATTTT. Its translation is CASSPSNQPQHF. The full variable domain, its missing parts supplied by reference TRBV7-9 and TRBJ1-5, is DTGVSQNPRHKITKRGQNVTFRCDPISEHNRLYWYRQTLGQGPEFLTYFQNEAQLEKSRLLSDRFSAERPKGSFSTLEIQRTEQGDSAMYLCASSPSNQPQHFGDGTRLSIL.